This T cell receptor (beta chain) originates from a study of cytomegalovirus exposure and HLA in healthy donors. Broader study findings: Available immune exposure information was restricted to CMV serostatus only. Of the V segments, some could not be distinguished, including TRBV6-2 and TRBV6-3, and were excluded. Most sequenced TCRs were rare (though some public TCRs occurred in many donors).

This CDR3 has 17 amino acids. V was shortened by 4 bases and J by 7 bases, with 23 bases between the two germline ends. Germline V CDR1 and CDR2: SGHVT, SQSDAQ. This clone came up once. Its antigen is not identified. It was with 60 Vbeta and 13 Jbeta primers that the PCR ran. Repertoires were generated with immunoSEQ multiplex PCR, while TCRdb's copy carries only in-frame clones and drops some. The sample shows a few hundred thousand clones, around 80% of them seen only once. V usage is TRBV7-4 and J usage is TRBJ1-5; D may be TRBD1 (5 bases). The material sequenced was PBMCs. The receptor was isolated from a girl under 10 years old in good health and CMV-seronegative. The CDR3 sequence is CASSSTGGGTNNQPQHF. The DNA of the CDR3 is TGTGCCAGCAGCTCCACGGGGGGAGGGACCAACAACCAGCCCCAGCATTTT.